Listed here are 18 T cell receptor beta chains from one sample, sequenced in a study of OX40 agonist ivuxolimab in advanced cancers. Sequenced by immunoSEQ multiplex PCR; TCRdb stores in-frame clones only, minus some. The sample shows approximately 47,000 clones, about three quarters of them seen only once. The specimen was CD4+ or CD8+ T cells sorted from blood, collected in a trial of the OX40 agonist ivuxolimab. The receptors derive from an adult with an advanced solid tumor such as melanoma, head and neck, liver or kidney cancer.

The CDR3 coding sequence is TGTGCCAGCAGCTTATTGGAGGGAGCCGGGGAGCAGTTCTTC. Translated: CASSLLEGAGEQFF. The J gene is TRBJ2-1, the V gene TRBV7-2; D may be TRBD2 (6 bases). CDR1 and CDR2 from the germline V gene are SGHTA and FQGNSA. The ends were cut back, 2 bases at V and 10 bases at J, with 15 bases in the middle. The CDR3 is made up of 14 amino acids.

The V call is TRBV4-2, the J call TRBJ2-1, with 14 bases lining up with TRBD2. This CDR3 has 19 amino acids. V shed 4 bases and J 5 bases; nucleotides not matched to a gene: 13. CDR1 LGHNA and CDR2 YNFKEQ come from the germline V gene. CDR3 loop: CASSLRLAGGPLVDNEQFF. The CDR3, as DNA: TGTGCCAGCAGCCTGCGACTAGCGGGAGGGCCGTTAGTCGACAATGAGCAGTTCTTC.

The chain uses TRBV6-5 and TRBJ2-3; the D is unclear. The CDR3 sequence is 15 residues long. Trimming cost V 2 bases and J 5 bases, with 14 bases left between them. Per the germline V gene, CDR1 is MNHEY and CDR2 is SVGAGI. CDR3 region: CASSYGQATGDTQYF. The CDR3, as DNA: TGTGCCAGCAGTTACGGTCAAGCCACGGGAGATACGCAGTATTTT.

This clone was seen a few times. V gene TRBV19 combines with J gene TRBJ1-5; D unclear. The V and J ends lost 5 bases and 4 bases respectively, with 9 bases between them. This CDR3 contains 13 residues. The germline V gene has CDR1 LNHDA and CDR2 SQIVND (reference sequence). The CDR3 DNA reads TGTGCCAGTAGTCCGACCCGAAATCAGCCCCAGCATTTT. This translates into CASSPTRNQPQHF.

V gene TRBV5-1 combines with J gene TRBJ1-4; D possibly corresponds to TRBD1 (6 bases). Germline V gene data show CDR1 as SGHRS and CDR2 as YFSETQ. Trimming took 1 base from V and 4 from J, leaving 17 bases between them. The CDR3 covers 17 residues. The CDR3 is CASSLWALQGFNEKLFF. In nucleotides, the CDR3 is TGCGCCAGCAGCTTGTGGGCCTTACAGGGTTTTAATGAAAAACTGTTTTTT.

The chain carries TRBV10-1 and TRBJ2-7; perhaps TRBD2 as D (7 bases). The germline V and J ends were trimmed by 5 bases and 7 bases, with 18 bases remaining between them. Germline assignment: CDR1 WNHNN and CDR2 SYGVQD (reference sequence). The CDR3 loop spans 14 amino acids. CDR3 sequence: CASSLRGASGEQYF. The CDR3 coding sequence is TGCGCCAGCAGTCTACGGGGGGCGTCGGGAGAGCAGTACTTC.

The genes are TRBV7-2 and TRBJ1-1; D ambiguous. The CDR3 has 14 residues. The V end was cut by 0 bases, the J end by 7 bases, with 12 bases between. Germline CDR1 is SGHTA and CDR2 is FQGNSA. The CDR3 nucleotides read TGTGCCAGCAGCTTAGCGGTGGAGGGAGGTGAAGCTTTCTTT. This codes for CASSLAVEGGEAFF.

This clone was detected only once. The chain joins TRBV19 to TRBJ1-1; D not certain. V gave up 5 bases and J gave up 4 bases, with 14 bases separating them. CDR1 is LNHDA and CDR2 is SQIVND in the germline V gene (reference sequence). The CDR3 has 14 amino acids. The CDR3: CASSPTRAGTEAFF. CDR3 bases: TGTGCCAGTAGTCCGACTCGGGCGGGCACTGAAGCTTTCTTT.

The V and J genes are TRBV4-3 and TRBJ2-7, with 9 bases that match TRBD1. CDR3 length equals 15 residues. CDR1 and CDR2 from the germline V gene are LGHNA and YSLEER. V trimming: 0 bases; J trimming: 3 bases; junction bases outside the gene matches: 3. Here the CDR3 DNA reads TGCGCCAGCAGCCAAGAACGACAGGGGGACTACGAGCAGTACTTC. Translation: CASSQERQGDYEQYF.

The chain is built from TRBV2 and TRBJ2-2, with a weak D call TRBD1 (5 bases). Per the germline V gene, CDR1 is SNHLY and CDR2 is FYNNEI. V was cut by 4 bases and J by 5 bases, with 8 bases left in between. This CDR3 spans 13 amino acids. The CDR3 protein is CASSGGITGELFF. CDR3 nucleotide sequence: TGTGCCAGCAGTGGGGGCATAACCGGGGAGCTGTTTTTT.

The rearrangement joins TRBV5-4 to TRBJ1-5, with D possibly TRBD1 on 5 matching bases. V was trimmed by 4 bases and J by 4 bases, leaving 9 bases between them. CDR1 and CDR2 from the germline V gene are SGHNT and YYREEE (reference sequence). The CDR3 runs to 13 residues. The chain's CDR3 is CASSRDGNQPQHF. Here the CDR3 DNA reads TGTGCCAGCAGCCGGGACGGGAATCAGCCCCAGCATTTT.

The chain joins TRBV9 to TRBJ2-2, with unresolved D. The V end lost 5 bases, the J end lost 0 bases, and 5 bases lay between the germline ends. Looked up from germline, CDR1 is SGDLS and CDR2 is YYNGEE. The CDR3 runs 13 residues. CDR3 loop: CASRASNTGELFF. CDR3 coding DNA: TGTGCCAGCAGAGCATCGAACACCGGGGAGCTGTTTTTT. The whole variable domain, filled in from reference TRBV9 and TRBJ2-2, reads DSGVTQTPKHLITATGQRVTLRCSPRSGDLSVYWYQQSLDQGLQFLIQYYNGEERAKGNILERFSAQQFPDLHSELNLSSLELGDSALYFCASRASNTGELFFGEGSRLTVL.

This chain joins TRBV29-1 and TRBJ2-5; no definite D call. The J call may not be correct, given that the DNA end is closer to TRBJ2-7. Per the germline V gene, CDR1 is SQVTM and CDR2 is ANQGSEA. This CDR3 region has 13 residues. CDR3 nucleotides: TGCAGCGTTGATAGTTCGGGCTCCTACGAGCAGTACTTC. Residues: CSVDSSGSYEQYF.

CDR3 in DNA: TGTGCCAGCACCGAATCGGGACTAGCGGGAGTCTATGAGCAGTTCTTC. As protein: CASTESGLAGVYEQFF. The chain carries TRBV2 and TRBJ2-1; 14 positions agree with TRBD2. J lost 8 bases, V lost 7 bases, and 10 bases had no gene match. Germline V gives CDR1 SNHLY, CDR2 FYNNEI. This CDR3 comprises 16 residues. Using reference TRBV2 and TRBJ2-1 for the parts outside the CDR3, the full variable domain is EPEVTQTPSHQVTQMGQEVILRCVPISNHLYFYWYRQILGQKVEFLVSFYNNEISEKSEIFDDQFSVERPDGSNFTLKIRSTKLEDSAMYFCASTESGLAGVYEQFFGPGTRLTVL.

This chain uses TRBV2 with TRBJ2-7; the D gene is possibly TRBD1 (6 bases). V lost 6 bases, J lost 2 bases, and 11 bases lay in between. This CDR3 region has 13 residues. Germline V gene sequence: CDR1 SNHLY, CDR2 FYNNEI. For the CDR3, the DNA is TGTGCCAGCAGCTTCCGGGACACCTACGAGCAGTACTTC. Its protein is CASSFRDTYEQYF.

The rearrangement links TRBV7-8 to TRBJ2-1, with 9 positions matching TRBD2. Looked up from germline, CDR1 is SGHVS and CDR2 is FQNEAQ. Trimming removed 4 bases from V and 4 bases from J; junction bases left unmatched: 8. This CDR3 contains 16 residues. The CDR3 sequence is CASSSKREERYNEQFF. The CDR3 nucleotides are TGTGCCAGCAGCTCAAAGCGGGAGGAAAGATACAATGAGCAGTTCTTC.

The chain employs TRBV18 and TRBJ2-5; D uncertain. Germline V gives CDR1 KGHSH, CDR2 LQKENI. This CDR3 is built from 12 residues. V lost 3 bases to trimming and J lost 4 bases, with 6 bases between them. The CDR3 here is CASSPLGETQYF. DNA for the CDR3: TGTGCCAGCTCACCCTTAGGAGAGACCCAGTACTTC.

The CDR3, as DNA: TGTGCCAGCAGCGTAGCTACCTCCCAGGGAGGCCAAGAGACCCAGTACTTC. This sequence encodes CASSVATSQGGQETQYF. The rearrangement joins TRBV9 to TRBJ2-5; the D gene is possibly TRBD2 (6 bases). Germline V gives CDR1 SGDLS, CDR2 YYNGEE. Trimming removed 0 bases from V and 1 base from J, with 16 bases in between. CDR3 length equals 17 residues.